The sequence of this TCR beta chain was determined in a study of post-analysis software for immune sequencing data. This clonotype was counted between two and nine times. The antigen remains undetermined. This CDR3 is built from 13 residues. V gave up 5 bases and J gave up 7 bases, with 15 bases separating them. Germline V gene sequence: CDR1 MDHEN, CDR2 SYDVKM. Carried by the TCR beta cDNA libraries were unique molecular identifiers. Input amounts of about 0.95 to 10 million T cells were used. These gave roughly 0.5 million cDNA molecules, so each molecule approximated one T cell. TCRdb re-analysed the PCR reads in MiXCR, keeping a single row per CDR3 protein. The table records around 770,000 distinct CDR3 sequences, 46% of them present only once. General study results and limits: About five TRBV segments (TRBV5-6, TRBV5-1 and TRBV20-1 among them) occurred more frequently in patients than in controls. Comparison with controls showed significantly lower normalized Chao1 diversity in multiple sclerosis patients.

The source material was blood. This TCR came from a girl aged 10 to 17 with multiple sclerosis. The J gene is TRBJ2-7, the V gene TRBV28; weak D call: TRBD2 (6 bases). Here the CDR3 DNA reads TGTGCCAGCAGTGAGGCGGGACTGGATGAGCAGTACTTC. It is translated as CASSEAGLDEQYF.